The rows below give T cell receptor beta chains drawn from one sample of a study of blood T cell repertoires in COVID-19. Clones were sequenced by immunoSEQ multiplex PCR, and TCRdb holds only the in-frame ones, with some missing. Here the sample spans some 360,000 clones, 88% being singletons. The specimen sequenced was PBMCs or T cells enriched from blood (not recorded which). Source of these receptors: a woman aged 25 to 39 who had been exposed to COVID-19. Both conserved end residues are part of each CDR3. The D gene is left open where the match is weak. Some rows mark clone size as missing; the rest say once, few, many or name a class of expanded clone.

d_call: TRBD2; v_call: TRBV7-3; clone_size: NA; j_call: TRBJ2-2; cdr3_nt: TGTGCCAGCAGCCCACAAGGACTAGTTGGCGCCGGGGAGCTGTTTTTT; cdr3_aa: CASSPQGLVGAGELFF
d_call: TRBD1; v_call: TRBV9; clone_size: NA; j_call: TRBJ1-2; cdr3_nt: TGTGCCAGCAGCGTAACAGGGGTTGGTGGCTACACCTTC; cdr3_aa: CASSVTGVGGYTF
d_call: NA; v_call: TRBV19; clone_size: once; j_call: TRBJ2-5; cdr3_nt: TGTGCCAGTAGTATGTGGAAGGGACTAGAGACCCAGTACTTC; cdr3_aa: CASSMWKGLETQYF
d_call: NA; v_call: TRBV5-5; clone_size: NA; j_call: TRBJ1-2; cdr3_nt: TGTGCCAGCAGCCCTGGCCTCGGCTACACCTTC; cdr3_aa: CASSPGLGYTF
d_call: TRBD1; v_call: TRBV5-4; clone_size: NA; j_call: TRBJ2-2; cdr3_nt: TGTGCCAGCAGCTTGGCCACTTCGACAGGGGGCCGTTCCGGGGAGCTGTTTTTT; cdr3_aa: CASSLATSTGGRSGELFF
d_call: NA; v_call: TRBV27; clone_size: NA; j_call: TRBJ1-1; cdr3_nt: TGTGCCAGCAGCCCCACGGCATTGCGGACTGAAGCTTTCTTT; cdr3_aa: CASSPTALRTEAFF
d_call: TRBD2; v_call: TRBV4-1; clone_size: NA; j_call: TRBJ2-1; cdr3_nt: TGCGCCAGCAGCCAAGAGCGGTCGGGACTAGCGGGAGGGCGGTCCTACAATGAGCAGTTCTTC; cdr3_aa: CASSQERSGLAGGRSYNEQFF
d_call: NA; v_call: TRBV28; clone_size: NA; j_call: TRBJ2-3; cdr3_nt: TGTGCATTCCGGGACTCGACCACAGATACGCAGTATTTT; cdr3_aa: CAFRDSTTDTQYF
d_call: NA; v_call: TRBV24-1; clone_size: NA; j_call: TRBJ2-6; cdr3_nt: TGTGCCACCAGTGATTCGGGTGGACAGGGAGGGCGAAACGTCCTGACTTTC; cdr3_aa: CATSDSGGQGGRNVLTF
d_call: NA; v_call: TRBV27; clone_size: NA; j_call: TRBJ2-3; cdr3_nt: TGTGCCAGCAGTTTGTTCTTGGGGCGGGATACGCAGTATTTT; cdr3_aa: CASSLFLGRDTQYF
d_call: TRBD1; v_call: TRBV18; clone_size: NA; j_call: TRBJ2-7; cdr3_nt: TGTGCCAGCTCACCGGCAGGGGGTAATTCCTACGAGCAGTACTTC; cdr3_aa: CASSPAGGNSYEQYF
d_call: TRBD2; v_call: TRBV3-1/TRBV3-2; clone_size: NA; j_call: TRBJ2-1; cdr3_nt: TGTGCCAGCAGCCAAGCCGGGACTAGCGGCCTCCGAGATGAGCAGTTCTTC; cdr3_aa: CASSQAGTSGLRDEQFF
d_call: TRBD1; v_call: TRBV10-3; clone_size: NA; j_call: TRBJ1-1; cdr3_nt: TGTGCCACCCTGGGACAGCACACTGAAGCTTTCTTT; cdr3_aa: CATLGQHTEAFF
d_call: NA; v_call: TRBV10-3; clone_size: NA; j_call: TRBJ1-2; cdr3_nt: TGTGCCATCAGCAGGGAGGGCTATGGCTACACCTTC; cdr3_aa: CAISREGYGYTF
d_call: TRBD1; v_call: TRBV13; clone_size: NA; j_call: TRBJ1-2; cdr3_nt: TGTGCCAGCAGCCGAGGGACAGGGGGCAAATATGGCTACACCTTC; cdr3_aa: CASSRGTGGKYGYTF
d_call: TRBD1; v_call: TRBV27; clone_size: NA; j_call: TRBJ2-7; cdr3_nt: TGTGCCAGCAGTCGCTGGACAGGGGGCCTCTCCTACGAGCAGTACTTC; cdr3_aa: CASSRWTGGLSYEQYF
d_call: TRBD2; v_call: TRBV6-1; clone_size: NA; j_call: TRBJ2-1; cdr3_nt: TGTGCCAGCAGTGATGGGACTAGCGGGATTTACAATGAGCAGTTCTTC; cdr3_aa: CASSDGTSGIYNEQFF
d_call: TRBD2; v_call: TRBV18; clone_size: NA; j_call: TRBJ2-7; cdr3_nt: TGTGCCAGCTCACCACCCGGACTAGCGGGAACCTACGAGCAGTACTTC; cdr3_aa: CASSPPGLAGTYEQYF
d_call: TRBD2; v_call: TRBV28; clone_size: NA; j_call: TRBJ2-1; cdr3_nt: TGTGCCAGCAGTTTAGAAGGGACTAGTCGAGTTGAGCAGTTCTTC; cdr3_aa: CASSLEGTSRVEQFF
d_call: NA; v_call: TRBV9; clone_size: NA; j_call: TRBJ2-7; cdr3_nt: TGTGCCAGCAGCGTAACAGGGAGCTCCTACGAGCAGTACTTC; cdr3_aa: CASSVTGSSYEQYF
d_call: NA; v_call: TRBV19; clone_size: NA; j_call: TRBJ1-2; cdr3_nt: TGTGCCAGTAGTATTTCCCTCTCGGGCTACACCTTC; cdr3_aa: CASSISLSGYTF
d_call: TRBD1; v_call: TRBV28; clone_size: NA; j_call: TRBJ1-5; cdr3_nt: TGTGCCAGCAGTTTAGGGGGCCAGGGGGCTGGTCAGCCCCAGCATTTT; cdr3_aa: CASSLGGQGAGQPQHF
d_call: TRBD1; v_call: TRBV24-1; clone_size: NA; j_call: TRBJ2-7; cdr3_nt: TGTGCCACCAGTGATGACAGGGGCGCCTACGAGCAGTACTTC; cdr3_aa: CATSDDRGAYEQYF
d_call: TRBD1; v_call: TRBV27; clone_size: NA; j_call: TRBJ1-5; cdr3_nt: TGTGCCAGCAGTTTCAGACAGGGTACCCAGCATTTT; cdr3_aa: CASSFRQGTQHF
d_call: NA; v_call: TRBV28; clone_size: NA; j_call: TRBJ1-4; cdr3_nt: TGTGCCAGCGGGAGAGAAAAACTGTTTTTT; cdr3_aa: CASGREKLFF
d_call: TRBD2; v_call: TRBV7-2; clone_size: NA; j_call: TRBJ2-4; cdr3_nt: TGTGCCAGCAGCTTAAGGATTAGCGGGAGGTTGGCCAAAAACATTCAGTACTTC; cdr3_aa: CASSLRISGRLAKNIQYF
d_call: TRBD2; v_call: TRBV2; clone_size: NA; j_call: TRBJ2-7; cdr3_nt: TGTGCCAGCTCCCGGAGGGGGACTAGCGGGAGGGCTCACCACGAGCAGTACTTC; cdr3_aa: CASSRRGTSGRAHHEQYF
d_call: NA; v_call: TRBV12-5; clone_size: NA; j_call: TRBJ1-5; cdr3_nt: TGTGCTAGTGGCTCTGATCAGCCCCAGCATTTT; cdr3_aa: CASGSDQPQHF
d_call: NA; v_call: TRBV18; clone_size: NA; j_call: TRBJ1-5; cdr3_nt: TGTGCCAGCTCCGACGGCGGGGCCCAGCCCCAGCATTTT; cdr3_aa: CASSDGGAQPQHF
d_call: NA; v_call: TRBV28; clone_size: NA; j_call: TRBJ2-2; cdr3_nt: TGTGCCAGCAGTTTATTTTCGAGGGGGTCCACCGGGGAGCTGTTTTTT; cdr3_aa: CASSLFSRGSTGELFF
d_call: NA; v_call: TRBV21-1; clone_size: NA; j_call: TRBJ1-2; cdr3_nt: TGTGCCAGCAGCAAAATGGGACAGGGGCCCTATGGCTACACCTTC; cdr3_aa: CASSKMGQGPYGYTF
d_call: NA; v_call: TRBV12-3/TRBV12-4; clone_size: NA; j_call: TRBJ2-7; cdr3_nt: TGTGCCAGCAGACTCCAGGGGCCCTACGAGCAGTACTTC; cdr3_aa: CASRLQGPYEQYF
d_call: TRBD2; v_call: TRBV2; clone_size: NA; j_call: TRBJ2-1; cdr3_nt: TGTGCCAGCGCACAACTAGCGGGAGGGAACAATGAGCAGTTCTTC; cdr3_aa: CASAQLAGGNNEQFF
d_call: TRBD2; v_call: TRBV5-1; clone_size: NA; j_call: TRBJ2-5; cdr3_nt: TGCGCCAGCAGCCGGACTAGCGCGAACCAAGAGACCCAGTACTTC; cdr3_aa: CASSRTSANQETQYF
d_call: NA; v_call: TRBV5-1; clone_size: NA; j_call: TRBJ2-3; cdr3_nt: TGCGCCAGCAGCAAAGACAAGACAGGCCCTTACCCCACAGATACGCAGTATTTT; cdr3_aa: CASSKDKTGPYPTDTQYF
d_call: TRBD1; v_call: TRBV27; clone_size: NA; j_call: TRBJ2-2; cdr3_nt: TGTGCCAGCACGGCCCCGGGACAGCCCCCCGGGGAGCTGTTTTTT; cdr3_aa: CASTAPGQPPGELFF
d_call: NA; v_call: TRBV11-3; clone_size: few; j_call: TRBJ1-2; cdr3_nt: TGTGCCAGCAGCCCGGGGACAAAGTATGGCTACACCTTC; cdr3_aa: CASSPGTKYGYTF
d_call: NA; v_call: TRBV7-3; clone_size: NA; j_call: TRBJ2-2; cdr3_nt: TGTGCCAGCAGCTTAGACGGCAGGGGCACCGGGGAGCTGTTTTTT; cdr3_aa: CASSLDGRGTGELFF
d_call: NA; v_call: TRBV5-5; clone_size: NA; j_call: TRBJ2-4; cdr3_nt: TGTGCCAGCAGCCGGACAGAACTAGCCAAAAACATTCAGTACTTC; cdr3_aa: CASSRTELAKNIQYF
d_call: TRBD2; v_call: TRBV29-1; clone_size: NA; j_call: TRBJ2-7; cdr3_nt: TGCAGCGTTGGCATGGGGCGACTAGCGGGGAAATACGAGCAGTACTTC; cdr3_aa: CSVGMGRLAGKYEQYF
d_call: NA; v_call: TRBV2; clone_size: NA; j_call: TRBJ1-6; cdr3_nt: TGTGCCAGCAGCCGACGGAGCTCCTATAATTCACCCCTCCACTTT; cdr3_aa: CASSRRSSYNSPLHF
d_call: NA; v_call: TRBV6-5; clone_size: NA; j_call: TRBJ2-2; cdr3_nt: TGTGCCAGCAGTTACTCGATAGGGGCCGGGGAGCTGTTTTTT; cdr3_aa: CASSYSIGAGELFF
d_call: TRBD1; v_call: TRBV27; clone_size: NA; j_call: TRBJ2-3; cdr3_nt: TGTGCCAGCACCGGACAGGAATTAACTGATACGCAGTATTTT; cdr3_aa: CASTGQELTDTQYF
d_call: NA; v_call: TRBV28; clone_size: NA; j_call: TRBJ1-2; cdr3_nt: TGTGCCAGCAGCCCAACGGGAACCAACTATGGCTACACCTTC; cdr3_aa: CASSPTGTNYGYTF
d_call: NA; v_call: TRBV9; clone_size: NA; j_call: TRBJ1-2; cdr3_nt: TGTGCCAGCAGCGATACGACCCGAGGGGGTTACACCTTC; cdr3_aa: CASSDTTRGGYTF
d_call: TRBD2; v_call: TRBV27; clone_size: NA; j_call: TRBJ2-4; cdr3_nt: TGTGCCAGCAGTCTTCGGCGGGGGGGCGATGGTTCAAGGAACTTC; cdr3_aa: CASSLRRGGDGSRNF
d_call: NA; v_call: TRBV21-1; clone_size: NA; j_call: TRBJ1-5; cdr3_nt: TGTGCCAGCAGCATTGAGAACAGGGGCGACTGGCCCCAGCATTTT; cdr3_aa: CASSIENRGDWPQHF
d_call: TRBD1; v_call: TRBV5-1; clone_size: once; j_call: TRBJ2-5; cdr3_nt: TGCGCCAGCAGCCTCGGGGTTGACAGGGGGCGACAAGAGACCCAGTACTTC; cdr3_aa: CASSLGVDRGRQETQYF
d_call: NA; v_call: TRBV7-2; clone_size: NA; j_call: TRBJ1-6; cdr3_nt: TGTGCCAGCAGCTTAGACGTCGTCCCTCTATGGTCACCCCTCCACTTT; cdr3_aa: CASSLDVVPLWSPLHF
d_call: TRBD1; v_call: TRBV7-9; clone_size: NA; j_call: TRBJ1-2; cdr3_nt: TGTGCCAGCAGCCCCACCCGGACAGGTCTCTATGGCTACACCTTC; cdr3_aa: CASSPTRTGLYGYTF
d_call: TRBD2; v_call: TRBV2; clone_size: NA; j_call: TRBJ2-4; cdr3_nt: TGTGCCAGCAGTGAGGAACCGGGGGGAAACATTCAGTACTTC; cdr3_aa: CASSEEPGGNIQYF
d_call: NA; v_call: TRBV28; clone_size: once; j_call: TRBJ2-3; cdr3_nt: TGTGCCAGCAGTTCCCCGGGACATGGGACAGATACGCAGTATTTT; cdr3_aa: CASSSPGHGTDTQYF
d_call: TRBD1; v_call: TRBV7-9; clone_size: NA; j_call: TRBJ1-1; cdr3_nt: TGTGCCAGCCTACAGGGGGATGAGACTGAAGCTTTCTTT; cdr3_aa: CASLQGDETEAFF
d_call: NA; v_call: TRBV7-6; clone_size: NA; j_call: TRBJ2-2; cdr3_nt: TGTGCCAGCAGCTTAGTTGGTGTGACTTCAGCCACCGGGGAGCTGTTTTTT; cdr3_aa: CASSLVGVTSATGELFF
d_call: NA; v_call: TRBV20-1; clone_size: NA; j_call: TRBJ1-5; cdr3_nt: TGCAGTGCTAGTCGGTCAGGGCTGGCAAATCAGCCCCAGCATTTT; cdr3_aa: CSASRSGLANQPQHF
d_call: NA; v_call: TRBV28; clone_size: NA; j_call: TRBJ1-1; cdr3_nt: TGTGCCAGCAGCCCCCATTCTGAAGCTTTCTTT; cdr3_aa: CASSPHSEAFF
d_call: NA; v_call: TRBV5-4; clone_size: NA; j_call: TRBJ1-2; cdr3_nt: TGTGCCAGCAGCTTGGAGGGGGGGGATGGCTACACCTTC; cdr3_aa: CASSLEGGDGYTF